This T cell receptor (beta chain) was captured in a study of T cells in Graves' hyperthyroidism and ophthalmopathy. TCR beta CDR3 regions were amplified from RNA. The HTBI primer set served for first-round RT-PCR of the TCR CDR3. TCRdb redid the calling of the multiplex PCR reads with MiXCR, one entry per CDR3 protein. The table records 490,000 or so distinct CDR3 sequences, about 46% of them present only once. The CDR3 consists of 14 residues. Germline CDR1 and CDR2: WSHSY and SAAADI. About this clonotype: Relative to the germline gene, one junction end is altered; a read error may explain this.

This chain links TRBV10-2 with TRBJ1-1; no reliable D call. Sequencing was performed on peripheral blood or thyroid tissue (not recorded which). This TCR came from an adult woman with Graves' disease, either hyperthyroidism or ophthalmopathy (not recorded which). CDR3 region: CASSEEGDRDEAFF. The CDR3 coding sequence is TGCGCCAGCAGTGAGGAGGGCGATCGCGATGAAGCTTTCTTC.